The TCR beta chain under discussion was sequenced for a study of blood T cell repertoires in COVID-19. V shed 2 bases and J shed 1 base, with 9 bases lying between them. This CDR3 contains 14 residues. Germline V gene sequence: CDR1 LGHNA, CDR2 YNFKEQ. Profiled with immunoSEQ multiplex PCR; TCRdb holds only in-frame clones, not every one. The profile shows some 94,000 clones, 75% to 90% of them singletons. The sequence was collected from a human donor in a cohort sampled during active COVID-19. V usage is TRBV4-2 and J usage is TRBJ2-7, with unresolved D. Sequencing was done on a sample of peripheral blood. The CDR3 spells CASSQSSRSYEQYF. Written as DNA, the CDR3 is TGTGCCAGCAGCCAATCGTCGCGATCCTACGAGCAGTACTTC.